These T cell receptor beta chains were read from a single sample in a study of blood T cell repertoires in COVID-19. Sequencing used immunoSEQ multiplex PCR; TCRdb keeps in-frame clones, though not all of them. The sample carries some 270,000 clones, about 80% recorded once. Sequenced: peripheral blood. The receptors originated from a person aged 70 to 85 with COVID-19, enrolled during active disease. Each CDR3 is given with its conserved first and last residue. Fields, in order: J gene, D gene, V gene, clone size, CDR3 DNA, CDR3 protein. A D gene is named only where the DNA matches it firmly. Size tells how often a clone was seen (once, few, many) or the class of an expanded clone, and some rows leave it out.

J gene: TRBJ1-1
D gene: -
V gene: TRBV28
clone size: -
CDR3 DNA: TGTGCCAGTTTGGGGACTAAGAACACTGAAGCTTTCTTT
CDR3 protein: CASLGTKNTEAFF

J gene: TRBJ2-1
D gene: -
V gene: TRBV3-1/TRBV3-2
clone size: -
CDR3 DNA: TGTGCCAGCAGCCAAGACCCAGGGTCTGGGCAGTTCTTC
CDR3 protein: CASSQDPGSGQFF

J gene: TRBJ2-5
D gene: -
V gene: TRBV2
clone size: -
CDR3 DNA: TGTGCCAGCACGGGGGGCCGGCGCTTCCAAGAGACCCAGTACTTC
CDR3 protein: CASTGGRRFQETQYF

J gene: TRBJ2-1
D gene: TRBD1
V gene: TRBV5-1
clone size: -
CDR3 DNA: TGCGCCAGCAGCCCGGGACAGGGTTCCTACAATGAGCAGTTCTTC
CDR3 protein: CASSPGQGSYNEQFF

J gene: TRBJ1-5
D gene: -
V gene: TRBV29-1
clone size: few
CDR3 DNA: TGCAGCGTTGAATTGAGTCGCGGACAGCCCCAGCATTTT
CDR3 protein: CSVELSRGQPQHF

J gene: TRBJ2-3
D gene: -
V gene: TRBV7-9
clone size: -
CDR3 DNA: TGTGCCAGCAGCTTATGGAGCCTCTCTAGCACAGATACGCAGTATTTT
CDR3 protein: CASSLWSLSSTDTQYF

J gene: TRBJ2-1
D gene: TRBD2
V gene: TRBV9
clone size: -
CDR3 DNA: TGTGCCAGCAGCGTATTATCCGGGACTAGCGGGTGGGATGAGCAGTTCTTC
CDR3 protein: CASSVLSGTSGWDEQFF

J gene: TRBJ2-1
D gene: -
V gene: TRBV5-4
clone size: -
CDR3 DNA: TGTGCCAGCAGCACCAGGACACAAACTTACAATGAGCAGTTCTTC
CDR3 protein: CASSTRTQTYNEQFF

J gene: TRBJ1-3
D gene: -
V gene: TRBV29-1
clone size: -
CDR3 DNA: TGCAGCGTTTATGATCCCTATAAGGGAAACACCATATATTTT
CDR3 protein: CSVYDPYKGNTIYF

J gene: TRBJ1-4
D gene: -
V gene: TRBV5-3
clone size: -
CDR3 DNA: TGTGCCAGAAAGCGGACCCCGATTAATGAAAAACTGTTTTTT
CDR3 protein: CARKRTPINEKLFF

J gene: TRBJ2-4
D gene: -
V gene: TRBV29-1
clone size: -
CDR3 DNA: TGCAGCGTTCTATCCGCATTACCGATAGCCAAAAACATTCAGTACTTC
CDR3 protein: CSVLSALPIAKNIQYF

J gene: TRBJ2-5
D gene: TRBD1
V gene: TRBV7-7
clone size: -
CDR3 DNA: TGTGCCAGCAGCTCCGACAGGGTGACCCAGTACTTC
CDR3 protein: CASSSDRVTQYF

J gene: TRBJ1-6
D gene: -
V gene: TRBV4-1
clone size: -
CDR3 DNA: TGCGCCAGCAGCCAAGTCTCGGGGGTCCGGGTACCCCTCCACTTT
CDR3 protein: CASSQVSGVRVPLHF

J gene: TRBJ2-7
D gene: -
V gene: TRBV3-1/TRBV3-2
clone size: few
CDR3 DNA: TGTGCCAGCAGCCCGGGAGGAGGGGGGTACGAGCAGTACTTC
CDR3 protein: CASSPGGGGYEQYF

J gene: TRBJ1-6
D gene: -
V gene: TRBV19
clone size: -
CDR3 DNA: TGTGCCAGTAGTGTTCAGGGTAATTCACCCCTCCACTTT
CDR3 protein: CASSVQGNSPLHF

J gene: TRBJ1-1
D gene: -
V gene: TRBV9
clone size: -
CDR3 DNA: TGTGCCAGCAGCCCCTACGCAGGGTACACTGAAGCTTTCTTT
CDR3 protein: CASSPYAGYTEAFF

J gene: TRBJ2-3
D gene: -
V gene: TRBV6-2/TRBV6-3
clone size: -
CDR3 DNA: TGTGCCAGCAGCCCACAGCTAAGCACAGATACGCAGTATTTT
CDR3 protein: CASSPQLSTDTQYF

J gene: TRBJ1-5
D gene: -
V gene: TRBV7-2
clone size: -
CDR3 DNA: TGTGCCAGCAGCTTCGACAGAAATCAGCCCCAGCATTTT
CDR3 protein: CASSFDRNQPQHF

J gene: TRBJ2-1
D gene: -
V gene: TRBV28
clone size: -
CDR3 DNA: TGTGCCAGCGGTACTCTAGTCAATGAGCAGTTCTTC
CDR3 protein: CASGTLVNEQFF

J gene: TRBJ2-7
D gene: TRBD2
V gene: TRBV7-9
clone size: once
CDR3 DNA: TGTGCCAGCAGCTTAAATAGCGGGAATTACGAGCAGTACTTC
CDR3 protein: CASSLNSGNYEQYF

J gene: TRBJ2-1
D gene: -
V gene: TRBV6-5
clone size: -
CDR3 DNA: TGTGCCAGCAGTACAGGACCTGGCTCCTACAATGAGCAGTTCTTC
CDR3 protein: CASSTGPGSYNEQFF

J gene: TRBJ2-7
D gene: TRBD1
V gene: TRBV6-6
clone size: few
CDR3 DNA: TGTGCCAGCAGTACGACAGGGGAGTGGGAGCAGTACTTC
CDR3 protein: CASSTTGEWEQYF

J gene: TRBJ2-3
D gene: TRBD1
V gene: TRBV7-3
clone size: -
CDR3 DNA: TGTGCCAGCAGCTTAAGTAAAGGGGGCCGCACAGATACGCAGTATTTT
CDR3 protein: CASSLSKGGRTDTQYF

J gene: TRBJ2-5
D gene: TRBD2
V gene: TRBV5-1
clone size: -
CDR3 DNA: TGCGCCAGCAGGTGGCGGGAGGGCCGGGAGACCCAGTACTTC
CDR3 protein: CASRWREGRETQYF

J gene: TRBJ1-2
D gene: -
V gene: TRBV12-3/TRBV12-4
clone size: -
CDR3 DNA: TGTGCCAGCAGTTTCGGGGGGTTGAATGGCTACACCTTC
CDR3 protein: CASSFGGLNGYTF

J gene: TRBJ2-7
D gene: TRBD2
V gene: TRBV28
clone size: -
CDR3 DNA: TGTGCCAGCAGACGCAAGACTAGCGGGAGTTACGAGCAGTACTTC
CDR3 protein: CASRRKTSGSYEQYF